This TCR beta chain was recorded in a study of shared clonotypes between healthy human individuals (dated by TCRdb to the early 2020s). About the study as a whole: Three men and a couple of women, aged 18 to 49 years, made up the cohort. To increase sequencing depth and limit assay-specific biases, different laboratories used diverse techniques to prepare libraries and sequence TCR repertoires. For each donor, CD4 naive and CD4 memory were each given three plates, CD8 naive was given two plates, and CD8 memory was given one plate. Per donor, leukapheresis produced somewhere between about 0.8 and 9 billion PBMCs. Blood TCR repertoires of four to six healthy adults were deeply sequenced to estimate repertoire size and the extent of clonotype sharing between individuals.

Using the deep immunoSEQ assay, multiplex PCR amplified TCR CDR3 regions from genomic DNA. Extracted genomic DNA from each cell subset was distributed evenly across all wells of several immunoSEQ 96-well plates, and each plate was treated as a replicate. Each replicate PCR for sorted subsets received about 0.2 ug genomic DNA, equal to around 32,000 T cell genomes. The purified libraries were quantified using a Qubit 3.0 fluorometer, sized with a Bioanalyzer 2100, and then quantified again using the KAPA Library Quantification kit. Every immunoSEQ 96-well plate was sequenced on a dedicated single-read 150-cycle Illumina NextSeq 550 flow cell. As for the original processing: Because the immunoSEQ output included only junctional sequences and no quality scores, the filtering could not be the same as the filtering used for full-length reads. Sequences were annotated with PyIR, a Python wrapper for IgBLAST v1.9, using IMGT germline references to assign V/J genes and CDR3. Reads were removed for weak V/J assignments (E-value above 1e-6), missing CDR3, stop codons, out-of-frame junctions, or ambiguous translated residues. A V3J clonotype was defined by an identical inferred V gene, J gene, and CDR3 amino acid sequence. The percentage overlap between two repertoires was calculated by dividing the number of shared unique clonotypes by the size of the smaller repertoire. Richness of each repertoire was evaluated using RTK rarefaction, the Chao1 estimator, and Recon v2.1 estimates of unobserved clonotypes. For all TCRbeta clonotypes obtained by the gDNA method from four donors, generation probabilities were computed with OLGA. TCRdb's version of the immuneACCESS table is confined to in-frame rearrangements and falls short of the full clone set. An unresolved V gene accounts for under half of the shortfall where checked; the remainder is of unknown origin. V and J calls and clone size are copied from that table; D and trimming were computed from the DNA. Recorded for this sample are around 2.1 million clones; approximately 96% of them occurred a single time. The leading ten clones occupy 0.1% to 0.15% of the sample.

The donors were healthy, HIV-negative adults with no recently reported acute infections or vaccinations. Every donor was a Caucasian adult residing in Nashville, Tennessee, USA. CD4+ T cells were enriched by magnetic negative selection, after which naive cells were positively selected on CD45RA and the negative fraction was taken as the memory subset. After blood collection by leukapheresis, PBMCs were isolated using Ficoll-Histopaque density gradient centrifugation and then cryopreserved in the vapor phase of liquid nitrogen. Analytical flow cytometry was used to check the purity and quantity of each magnetically sorted T cell population. Genomic DNA was isolated from every sorted fraction and measured by UV absorbance on a Nanodrop 2000c. The CDR3 holds 11 amino acids from the cysteine to the phenylalanine. The kept DNA is CDR3 alone, 33 bases in frame from the first base. CDR1 and CDR2, per the germline V gene, are SGHRS and YFSETQ. Relative to germline, V is 1 base shorter and J is 8 bases shorter, with 4 bases between their ends.

Regarding this clone: No antigen is known for it. No base qualities exist here, and no much larger clone lies one base off it.

Study-wide conclusions, independent of this receptor: Naive subsets generally had larger estimated clonotype richness than memory subsets did. Only blood was sampled, and tissue TCR repertoires likely differ from those in blood. Because the study included only a small number of donors, the genetic and exposure-history diversity represented was limited. Pairwise subsampling indicated that sequencing depth was expected to affect the degree of clonotype sharing among donors. Incomplete sequencing was indicated by rarefaction of sorted-subset datasets, despite the large sequencing depth. Compared with non-shared clonotypes, clonotypes shared by all four sorted-subset donors had higher generation probabilities. Across a few donors, about 4.5% of naive CD4, 3% to 3.5% of naive CD8, 2.3% of memory CD4, and around 0.4% of memory CD8 clonotypes were shared.

The TCR comes from a man between 18 and 29 years old in good health. The sequenced sample was naive CD4+ T cells sorted from blood. The cell subset or site label on this specimen signifies: CD45RA+ positively selected. The chain couples TRBV5-1 to TRBJ2-1, with the D gene too uncertain to name. The DNA is as follows: TGCGCCAGCAGCTTGTGGGATGAGCAGTTCTTC. It encodes CASSLWDEQFF.